This passage covers 20 T cell receptor beta chains from one sample sequenced in a study of T cells in Graves' hyperthyroidism and ophthalmopathy (dated by TCRdb to the late 2010s). Library generation was performed with multiplex PCR. Sequencing took place on an Illumina HiSeq 2000. TCR beta CDR3 regions were amplified from RNA transcripts. The first round of RT-PCR for the TCR CDR3 was performed with the HTBI primer set and the Qiagen OneStep RT-PCR kit. The public reads were reprocessed in TCRdb via fastp at Q25 and MiXCR, keeping in-frame beta chains. Identical CDR3 proteins give one entry, which carries the most common genes and DNA. This sample comprises about 690,000 distinct CDR3 sequences, 17% of them detected only once. The ten largest clones add up to roughly a sixth of the sample. What was sequenced was blood. The receptors derive from a man aged 45 to 65 with Graves' hyperthyroidism.

This sequence joins TRBV4-1 and TRBJ2-1; TRBD2 might be the D (6 bases). The CDR3 spans 18 residues. The germline V gene has CDR1 MGHRA and CDR2 YSYEKL. Deletions cut 4 bases from V and 0 bases from J, with 19 bases between. The CDR3 DNA is TGCGCCAGCAGCCCGCCAGGGTGGGCGGGACTCTCCTACAATGAGCAGTTCTTC. Translated: CASSPPGWAGLSYNEQFF.

The genes are TRBV19 and TRBJ1-5; D remains ambiguous. Germline CDR1 reads LNHDA; CDR2 reads SQIVND (reference sequence). The V end was cut by 9 bases, the J end by 4 bases, with 13 bases between. There are 13 residues in the CDR3. The CDR3 loop reads CASGSGSNQPQHF. The CDR3 bases are TGTGCCAGCGGGTCGGGCAGTAATCAGCCCCAGCATTTT.

The V gene is TRBV28, the J gene TRBJ1-5, with 10 positions matching TRBD1. Germline CDR1 MDHEN, CDR2 SYDVKM. The CDR3 length is 16 residues. The J segment lost 6 bases and the V segment lost 6 bases, leaving 11 bases of the junction unmatched. Here the CDR3 reads CASRDPGTGVFQPQHF. The CDR3 DNA follows: TGTGCCAGCAGGGACCCCGGGACAGGGGTATTTCAGCCCCAGCATTTT.

This clonotype appeared many times. The gene calls are TRBV28 and TRBJ2-7; 12 bases fit TRBD2. J was trimmed by 3 bases and V by 7 bases; bases with no gene match: 13. The germline V gene has CDR1 MDHEN and CDR2 SYDVKM. The CDR3 is 17 amino acids. CDR3 amino acids: CASTAPPSGRGFYEQYF. DNA of the CDR3: TGTGCCAGCACCGCTCCGCCTAGCGGGAGGGGGTTCTACGAGCAGTACTTC. Filled out from reference TRBV28 and TRBJ2-7, the complete variable domain reads DVKVTQSSRYLVKRTGEKVFLECVQDMDHENMFWYRQDPGLGLRLIYFSYDVKMKEKGDIPEGYSVSREKKERFSLILESASTNQTSMYLCASTAPPSGRGFYEQYFGPGTRLTVT.

Many counts were recorded for this clonotype. This CDR3 is CASSLLAGNPSYEQYF. CDR3 nucleotides: TGTGCCAGCAGTTTACTAGCGGGAAACCCTTCCTACGAGCAGTACTTC. This chain connects TRBV28 to TRBJ2-7, with 9 bases identical to TRBD2. CDR3 length equals 16 residues. The J segment lost 1 base and the V segment lost 2 bases, leaving 6 bases of the junction unmatched. Germline CDR1 MDHEN, CDR2 SYDVKM.

This chain joins TRBV10-3 and TRBJ2-7; the D call may be TRBD1 or TRBD2 (5 bases each). Germline V gene sequence: CDR1 ENHRY, CDR2 SYGVKD. This CDR3 comprises 14 residues. The V end lost 6 bases, the J end lost 5 bases, and 17 bases lay between the germline ends. CDR3 protein: CAIRDPGGVNEQYF. CDR3 sequence (DNA): TGTGCCATCAGAGACCCTGGGGGAGTAAACGAGCAGTACTTC.

This chain joins TRBV4-3 and TRBJ2-7; D perhaps matches TRBD1 (5 bases). V lost 2 bases, J lost 5 bases, and 16 bases lay in between. This CDR3 region has 15 residues. Germline V gene data show CDR1 as LGHNA and CDR2 as YSLEER. The CDR3 sequence is CASSQNPGYQDEQYF. Written as DNA, the CDR3 is TGCGCCAGCAGCCAAAACCCAGGGTATCAGGACGAGCAGTACTTC.

The genes are TRBV30 and TRBJ1-5; the D is unclear. The CDR3 contains 13 residues. The germline V and J ends were trimmed by 3 bases and 0 bases, with 6 bases remaining between them. The germline CDR1 and CDR2 sequences are GTSNPN and SVGIG (reference sequence). CDR3 loop: CAWSSDSNQPQHF. The CDR3 nucleotides read TGTGCCTGGAGCAGCGATAGCAATCAGCCCCAGCATTTT.

The chain's CDR3 is CASSLPDSVNQPQHF. DNA of the CDR3: TGTGCCAGCAGTTTACCGGACAGTGTTAATCAGCCCCAGCATTTT. The chain combines TRBV28 with TRBJ1-5; D is perhaps TRBD1 (6 bases). The germline V gene has CDR1 MDHEN and CDR2 SYDVKM. V lost 2 bases and J lost 4, with 12 bases in between. The CDR3 covers 15 residues.

V usage is TRBV30 and J usage is TRBJ1-1; D ambiguous. Germline assignment: CDR1 GTSNPN and CDR2 SVGIG (reference sequence). This CDR3 contains 13 residues. The V end was cut by 8 bases, the J end by 2 bases, with 15 bases between. Written as DNA, the CDR3 is TGTGCCAGTACGAGCCAGGCAAACACTGAAGCTTTCTTT. Amino acids: CASTSQANTEAFF.

The CDR3 region has the DNA TGTGCCAGTAGTGAATACAGCGGATTGAACACTGAAGCTTTCTTT. It is translated as CASSEYSGLNTEAFF. The gene calls are TRBV19 and TRBJ1-1; D is ambiguous. The CDR3 length is 15 residues. CDR1 and CDR2 from the germline V gene are LNHDA and SQIVND (reference sequence). Trimming took 5 bases from V and 0 from J, leaving 13 bases between them.

The J gene is TRBJ2-5, the V gene TRBV19, with 10 bases aligning to TRBD2. V shed 6 bases and J 5 bases; nucleotides not matched to a gene: 9. Germline V lookup: CDR1 LNHDA, CDR2 SQIVND (reference sequence). The CDR3 length is 15 residues. CDR3 protein: CASSTTSGRRETQYF. In DNA, the CDR3 is TGTGCCAGTAGCACGACTAGCGGGCGACGGGAGACCCAGTACTTC.

The chain carries TRBV7-3 and TRBJ2-1, with D unclear. V was cut by 4 bases and J by 8 bases, with 9 bases left in between. The germline CDR1 and CDR2 sequences are SGHTA and FQGTGA. This CDR3 has 12 amino acids. CDR3 DNA: TGTGCCAGCAGCTCCCCCTCAGATGAGCAGTTCTTC. Its protein product is CASSSPSDEQFF.

The chain employs TRBV18 and TRBJ1-5; no firm D call. The CDR3 sequence is 13 residues long. The V end was cut by 1 base, the J end by 8 bases, with 9 bases between. Germline values: CDR1 KGHSH, CDR2 LQKENI. In DNA, the CDR3 is TGTGCCAGCTCACCACGGGAGGGTGAGCCCCAGCATTTT. It translates to CASSPREGEPQHF. Based on the CDR3 plus reference TRBV18 and TRBJ1-5, the full variable domain is NAGVMQNPRHLVRRRGQEARLRCSPMKGHSHVYWYRQLPEEGLKFMVYLQKENIIDESGMPKERFSAEFPKEGPSILRIQQVVRGDSAAYFCASSPREGEPQHFGDGTRLSIL.

This clonotype was seen ten or more times. The chain carries TRBV28 and TRBJ2-7; D possibly matches TRBD1 or TRBD2 (5 bases each). The germline V gene has CDR1 MDHEN and CDR2 SYDVKM. The ends were cut back, 6 bases at V and 3 bases at J, with 18 bases in the middle. The CDR3 length is 15 residues. CDR3 residues: CASSPPGTENYEQYF. The CDR3 DNA follows: TGTGCCAGCAGCCCCCCAGGGACGGAAAACTACGAGCAGTACTTC.

This clonotype was counted at least ten times. This rearrangement joins TRBV2 to TRBJ2-5; D is possibly TRBD1 (6 bases). The CDR3 runs to 12 residues. V lost 11 bases and J lost 3, with 13 bases in between. Germline-derived CDR1 and CDR2 are SNHLY and FYNNEI. The CDR3 loop is CAPRAGEETQYF. CDR3 sequence (DNA): TGTGCCCCCAGGGCAGGGGAAGAGACCCAGTACTTC.

V usage is TRBV9 and J usage is TRBJ2-2; 7 positions agree with TRBD1. CDR3 length equals 15 residues. V was pared by 2 bases and J by 0 bases, with 1 base of the junction left unmatched. Germline CDR1 reads SGDLS; CDR2 reads YYNGEE. The CDR3 region is CASSVQGANTGELFF. Written as DNA, the CDR3 is TGTGCCAGCAGCGTCCAGGGGGCGAACACCGGGGAGCTGTTTTTT.

The V gene is TRBV11-2, the J gene TRBJ2-3; unclear D gene. CDR1 SGHAT and CDR2 FQNNGV come from the germline V gene. Trimming took 1 base from V and 3 from J, leaving 8 bases between them. The CDR3 is 14 amino acids. The CDR3 bases are TGTGCCAGCAGCTTAGTAACGGTAACAGATACGCAGTATTTT. Its protein is CASSLVTVTDTQYF. The variable domain in full, completed from reference TRBV11-2 and TRBJ2-3, reads EAGVAQSPRYKIIEKRQSVAFWCNPISGHATLYWYQQILGQGPKLLIQFQNNGVVDDSQLPKDRFSAERLKGVDSTLKIQPAKLEDSAVYLCASSLVTVTDTQYFGPGTRLTVL.

This clonotype showed up many times. The chain uses TRBV5-1 and TRBJ2-1, with 13 bases aligning to TRBD2. Germline trimming cut 6 bases from V and 10 bases from J; bases unmatched to any gene: 10. This CDR3 comprises 15 residues. Germline loops: CDR1 SGHRS, CDR2 YFSETQ. CDR3 nucleotides: TGCGCCAGCATGCCCTGGACTAGCGGGAGTAACGAGCAGTTCTTC. Translation gives CASMPWTSGSNEQFF.

The V gene is TRBV9, the J gene TRBJ2-2, with 9 bases aligning to TRBD2. There are 17 residues in the CDR3. Germline loops: CDR1 SGDLS, CDR2 YYNGEE. Losses at the gene ends were 4 bases for V and 5 bases for J; bases not matched to a gene: 12. For the CDR3, the DNA is TGTGCCAGCAGCTACAGTAGCGGGAGCGGATGGACCGGGGAGCTGTTTTTT. It is translated as CASSYSSGSGWTGELFF.